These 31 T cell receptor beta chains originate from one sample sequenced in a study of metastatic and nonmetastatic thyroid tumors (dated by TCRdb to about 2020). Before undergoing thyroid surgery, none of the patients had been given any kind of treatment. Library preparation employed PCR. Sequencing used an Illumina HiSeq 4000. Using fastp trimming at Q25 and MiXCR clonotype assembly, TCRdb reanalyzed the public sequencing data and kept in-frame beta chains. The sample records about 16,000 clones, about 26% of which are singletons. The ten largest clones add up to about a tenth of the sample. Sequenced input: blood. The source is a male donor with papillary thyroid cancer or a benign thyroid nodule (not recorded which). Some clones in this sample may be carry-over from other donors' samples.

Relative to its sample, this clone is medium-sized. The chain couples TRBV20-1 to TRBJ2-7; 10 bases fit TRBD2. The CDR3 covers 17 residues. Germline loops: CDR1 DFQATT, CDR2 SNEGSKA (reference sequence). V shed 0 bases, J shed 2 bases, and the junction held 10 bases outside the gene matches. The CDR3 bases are TGCAGTGCTAGAGATGTACTAGCGGGATTGGATGCCTACGAGCAGTACTTC. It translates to CSARDVLAGLDAYEQYF.

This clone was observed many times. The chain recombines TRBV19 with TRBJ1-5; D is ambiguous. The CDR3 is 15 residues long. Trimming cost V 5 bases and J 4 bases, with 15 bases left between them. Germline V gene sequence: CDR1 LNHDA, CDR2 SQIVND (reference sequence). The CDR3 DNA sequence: TGTGCCAGTAGTTTGCGGGCCACGACTAATCAGCCCCAGCATTTT. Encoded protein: CASSLRATTNQPQHF. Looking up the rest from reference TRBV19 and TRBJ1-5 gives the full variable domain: DGGITQSPKYLFRKEGQNVTLSCEQNLNHDAMYWYRQDPGQGLRLIYYSQIVNDFQKGDIAEGYSVSREKKESFPLTVTSAQKNPTAFYLCASSLRATTNQPQHFGDGTRLSIL.

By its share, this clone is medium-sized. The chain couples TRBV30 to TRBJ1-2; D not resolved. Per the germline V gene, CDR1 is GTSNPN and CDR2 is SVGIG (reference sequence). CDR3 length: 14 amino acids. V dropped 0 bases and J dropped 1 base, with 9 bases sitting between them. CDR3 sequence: CAWSVQLINYGYTF. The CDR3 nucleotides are TGTGCCTGGAGTGTACAGCTGATTAACTATGGCTACACCTTC.

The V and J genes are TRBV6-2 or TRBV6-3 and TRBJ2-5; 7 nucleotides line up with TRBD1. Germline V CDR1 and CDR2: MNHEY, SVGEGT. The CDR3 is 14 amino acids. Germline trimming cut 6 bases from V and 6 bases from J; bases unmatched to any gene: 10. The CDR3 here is CASRGRAGGKTQYF. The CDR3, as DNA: TGTGCCAGCAGGGGAAGGGCAGGGGGTAAGACCCAGTACTTC.

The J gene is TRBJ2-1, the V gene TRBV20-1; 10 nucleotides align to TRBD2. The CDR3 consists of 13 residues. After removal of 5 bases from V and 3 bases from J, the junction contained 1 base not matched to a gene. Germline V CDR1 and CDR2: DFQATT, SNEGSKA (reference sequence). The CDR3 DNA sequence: TGCAGTGCTGGACTAGCGGACTACAATGAGCAGTTCTTC. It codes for CSAGLADYNEQFF.

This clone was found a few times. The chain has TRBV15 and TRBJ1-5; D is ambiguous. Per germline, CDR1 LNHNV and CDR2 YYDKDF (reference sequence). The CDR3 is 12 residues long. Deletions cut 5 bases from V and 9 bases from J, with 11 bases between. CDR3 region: CATSFPAGPQHF. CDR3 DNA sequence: TGTGCCACCAGCTTCCCAGCAGGGCCCCAGCATTTT. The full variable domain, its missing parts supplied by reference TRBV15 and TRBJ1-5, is DAMVIQNPRYQVTQFGKPVTLSCSQTLNHNVMYWYQQKSSQAPKLLFHYYDKDFNNEADTPDNFQSRRPNTSFCFLDIRSPGLGDTAMYLCATSFPAGPQHFGDGTRLSIL.

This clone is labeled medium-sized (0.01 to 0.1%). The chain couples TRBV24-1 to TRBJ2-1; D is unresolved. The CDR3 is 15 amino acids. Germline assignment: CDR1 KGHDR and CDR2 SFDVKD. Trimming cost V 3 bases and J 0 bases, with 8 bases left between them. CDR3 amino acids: CATSDGVSSYNEQFF. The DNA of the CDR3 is TGTGCCACCAGTGATGGGGTAAGCTCCTACAATGAGCAGTTCTTC.

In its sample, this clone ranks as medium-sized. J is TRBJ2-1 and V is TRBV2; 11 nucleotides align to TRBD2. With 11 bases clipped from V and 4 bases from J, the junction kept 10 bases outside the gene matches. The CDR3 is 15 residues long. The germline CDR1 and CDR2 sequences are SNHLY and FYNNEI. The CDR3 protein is CAAYSGTSGYNEQFF. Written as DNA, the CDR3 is TGTGCCGCATACTCCGGGACTAGCGGTTACAATGAGCAGTTCTTC.

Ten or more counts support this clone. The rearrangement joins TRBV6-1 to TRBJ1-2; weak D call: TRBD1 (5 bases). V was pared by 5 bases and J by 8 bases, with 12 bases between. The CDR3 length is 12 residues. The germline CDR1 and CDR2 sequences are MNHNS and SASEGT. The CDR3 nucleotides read TGTGCCAGCAGTTGGGGGTATCGGGGCTACACCTTC. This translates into CASSWGYRGYTF.

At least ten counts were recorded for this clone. Written as DNA, the CDR3 is TGCGCCAGCAGTGCGGCGGGGGGCTTTGAGACCCAGTACTTC. Translated, it gives CASSAAGGFETQYF. V usage is TRBV10-1 and J usage is TRBJ2-5; 8 bases fit TRBD2. V was clipped by 4 bases and J by 5 bases; unmatched bases: 6. Germline V gene data show CDR1 as WNHNN and CDR2 as SYGVQD (reference sequence). The CDR3 runs 14 residues.

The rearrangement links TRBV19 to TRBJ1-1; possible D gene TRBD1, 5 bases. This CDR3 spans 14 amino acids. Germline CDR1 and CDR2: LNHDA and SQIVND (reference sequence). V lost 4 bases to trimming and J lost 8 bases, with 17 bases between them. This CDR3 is CASSRGSRAFEAFF. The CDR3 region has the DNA TGTGCCAGTAGTAGGGGTTCCAGGGCGTTCGAAGCTTTCTTT.

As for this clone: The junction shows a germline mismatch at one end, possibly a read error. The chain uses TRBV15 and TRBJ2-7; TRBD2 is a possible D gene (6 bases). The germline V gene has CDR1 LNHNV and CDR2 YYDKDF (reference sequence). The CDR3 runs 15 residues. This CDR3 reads CATSNRGGCSYVQYF. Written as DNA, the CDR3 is TGTGCCACCAGCAATAGGGGAGGCTGTTCCTACGTGCAGTACTTC.

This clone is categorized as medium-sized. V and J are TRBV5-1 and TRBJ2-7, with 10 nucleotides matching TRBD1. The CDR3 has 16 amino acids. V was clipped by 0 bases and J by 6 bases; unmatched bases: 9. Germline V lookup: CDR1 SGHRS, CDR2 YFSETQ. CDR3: CASSLDPTGGGPEQYF. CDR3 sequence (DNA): TGCGCCAGCAGCTTGGACCCGACAGGGGGCGGACCCGAGCAGTACTTC. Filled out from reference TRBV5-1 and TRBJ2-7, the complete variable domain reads KAGVTQTPRYLIKTRGQQVTLSCSPISGHRSVSWYQQTPGQGLQFLFEYFSETQRNKGNFPGRFSGRQFSNSRSEMNVSTLELGDSALYLCASSLDPTGGGPEQYFGPGTRLTVT.

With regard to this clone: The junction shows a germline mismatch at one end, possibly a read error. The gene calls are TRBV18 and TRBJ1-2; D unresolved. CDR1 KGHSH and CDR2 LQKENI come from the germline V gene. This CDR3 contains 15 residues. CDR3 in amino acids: CPSSPPTRRAGGDTF. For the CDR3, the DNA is TGTCCCAGCTCTCCACCGACGCGGAGGGCTGGCGGCGACACCTTC.

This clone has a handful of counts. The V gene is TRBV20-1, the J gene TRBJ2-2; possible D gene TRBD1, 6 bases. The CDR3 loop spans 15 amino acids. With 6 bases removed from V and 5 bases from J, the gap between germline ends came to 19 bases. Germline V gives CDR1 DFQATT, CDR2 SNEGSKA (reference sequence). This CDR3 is CSAILDFRGTGELFF. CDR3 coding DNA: TGCAGTGCGATACTAGATTTTAGGGGGACCGGGGAGCTGTTTTTT.

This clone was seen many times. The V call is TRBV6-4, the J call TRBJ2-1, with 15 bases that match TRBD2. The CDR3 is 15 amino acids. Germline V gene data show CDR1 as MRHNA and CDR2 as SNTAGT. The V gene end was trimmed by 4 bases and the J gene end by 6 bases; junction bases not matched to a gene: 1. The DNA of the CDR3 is TGTGCCAGCAGTGGGACTAGCGGGGGGGCCAATGAGCAGTTCTTC. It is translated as CASSGTSGGANEQFF.

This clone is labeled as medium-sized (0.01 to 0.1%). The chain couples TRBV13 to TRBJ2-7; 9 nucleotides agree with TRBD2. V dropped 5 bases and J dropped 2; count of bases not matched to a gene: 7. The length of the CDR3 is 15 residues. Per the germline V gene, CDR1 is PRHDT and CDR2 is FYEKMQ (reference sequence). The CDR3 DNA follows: TGTGCCAGCAGCGCAAGTAAGCGGGGGGCCTACGAGCAGTACTTC. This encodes CASSASKRGAYEQYF.

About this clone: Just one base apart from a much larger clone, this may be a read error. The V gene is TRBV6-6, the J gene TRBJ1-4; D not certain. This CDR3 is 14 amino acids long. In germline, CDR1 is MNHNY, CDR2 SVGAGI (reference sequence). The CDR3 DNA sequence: TGCGCCAGCAGTTATCCGGCCGTGGATGAAAAACTGTTTTTT. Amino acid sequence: CASSYPAVDEKLFF.

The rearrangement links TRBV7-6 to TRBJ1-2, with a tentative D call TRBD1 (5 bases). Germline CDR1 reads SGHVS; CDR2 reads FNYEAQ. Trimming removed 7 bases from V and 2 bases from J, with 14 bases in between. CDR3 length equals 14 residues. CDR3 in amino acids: CASTSGTGNYGYTF. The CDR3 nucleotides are TGTGCCAGCACCTCCGGGACGGGAAACTATGGCTACACCTTC.

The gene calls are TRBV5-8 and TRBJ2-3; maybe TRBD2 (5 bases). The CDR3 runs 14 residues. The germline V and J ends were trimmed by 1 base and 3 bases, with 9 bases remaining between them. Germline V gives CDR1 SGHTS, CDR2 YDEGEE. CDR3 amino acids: CASSLIRETDTQYF. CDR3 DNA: TGTGCCAGCAGCTTGATTCGGGAAACAGATACGCAGTATTTT.

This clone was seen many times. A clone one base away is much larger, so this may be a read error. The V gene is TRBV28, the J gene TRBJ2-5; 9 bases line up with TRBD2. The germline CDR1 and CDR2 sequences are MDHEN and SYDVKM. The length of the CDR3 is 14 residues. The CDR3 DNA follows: TGTGCCAGCAGTCCCGGGACTAGCTGGGAGACCCAGTGCTTC. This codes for CASSPGTSWETQCF.

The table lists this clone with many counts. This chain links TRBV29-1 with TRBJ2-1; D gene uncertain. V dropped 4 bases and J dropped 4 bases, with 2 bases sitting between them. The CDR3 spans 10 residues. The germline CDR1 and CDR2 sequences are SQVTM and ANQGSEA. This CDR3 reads CSVGYNEQFF. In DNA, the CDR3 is TGCAGCGTTGGTTACAATGAGCAGTTCTTC.

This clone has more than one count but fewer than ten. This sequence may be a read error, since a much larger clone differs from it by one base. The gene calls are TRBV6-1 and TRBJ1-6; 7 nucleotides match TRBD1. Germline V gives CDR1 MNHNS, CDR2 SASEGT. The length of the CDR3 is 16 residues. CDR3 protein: CASSQRDRNYNSLLHF. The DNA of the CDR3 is TGTGCCAGCAGTCAAAGGGACAGAAACTATAATTCACTCCTCCACTTT.

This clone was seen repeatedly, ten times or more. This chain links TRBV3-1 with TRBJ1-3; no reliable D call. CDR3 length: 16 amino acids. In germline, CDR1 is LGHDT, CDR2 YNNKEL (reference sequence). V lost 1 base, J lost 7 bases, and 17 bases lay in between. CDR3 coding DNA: TGTGCCAGCAGCCAAGGTTTCGGAGGCAGTTGGAACACCATATATTTT. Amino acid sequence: CASSQGFGGSWNTIYF.

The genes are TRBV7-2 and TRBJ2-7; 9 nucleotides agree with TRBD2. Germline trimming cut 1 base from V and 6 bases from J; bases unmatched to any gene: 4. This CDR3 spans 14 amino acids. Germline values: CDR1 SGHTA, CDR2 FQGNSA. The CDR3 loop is CASSLVLLAGEQYF. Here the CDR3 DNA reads TGTGCCAGCAGCTTAGTTTTACTAGCGGGCGAGCAGTACTTC. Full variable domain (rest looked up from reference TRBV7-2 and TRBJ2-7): GAGVSQSPSNKVTEKGKDVELRCDPISGHTALYWYRQSLGQGLEFLIYFQGNSAPDKSGLPSDRFSAERTGGSVSTLTIQRTQQEDSAVYLCASSLVLLAGEQYFGPGTRLTVT.

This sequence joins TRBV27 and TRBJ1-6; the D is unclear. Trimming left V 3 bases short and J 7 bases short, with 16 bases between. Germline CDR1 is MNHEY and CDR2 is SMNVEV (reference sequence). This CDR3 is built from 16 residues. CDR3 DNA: TGTGCCAGCAGTTTTGTGGGATTCCTACCCAATTCACCCCTCCACTTT. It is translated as CASSFVGFLPNSPLHF.

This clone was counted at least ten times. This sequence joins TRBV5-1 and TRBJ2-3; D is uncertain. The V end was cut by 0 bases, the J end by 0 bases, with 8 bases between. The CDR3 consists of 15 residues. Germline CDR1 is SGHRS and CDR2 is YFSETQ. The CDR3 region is CASSLDSKSTDTQYF. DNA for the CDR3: TGCGCCAGCAGCTTGGACAGCAAGAGCACAGATACGCAGTATTTT. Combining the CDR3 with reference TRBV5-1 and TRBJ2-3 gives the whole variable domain KAGVTQTPRYLIKTRGQQVTLSCSPISGHRSVSWYQQTPGQGLQFLFEYFSETQRNKGNFPGRFSGRQFSNSRSEMNVSTLELGDSALYLCASSLDSKSTDTQYFGPGTRLTVL.

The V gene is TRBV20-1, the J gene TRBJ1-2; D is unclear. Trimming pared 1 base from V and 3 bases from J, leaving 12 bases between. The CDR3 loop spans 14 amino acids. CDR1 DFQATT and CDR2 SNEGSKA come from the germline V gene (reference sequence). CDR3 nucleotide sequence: TGCAGTGCTAGAGCCGAGCGACGGGACTATGGCTACACCTTC. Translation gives CSARAERRDYGYTF.

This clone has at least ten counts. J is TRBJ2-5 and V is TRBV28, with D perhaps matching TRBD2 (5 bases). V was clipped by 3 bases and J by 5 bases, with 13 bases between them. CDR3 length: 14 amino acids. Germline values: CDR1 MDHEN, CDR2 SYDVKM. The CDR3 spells CASSFRGWEETQYF. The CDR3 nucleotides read TGTGCCAGCAGTTTCCGGGGATGGGAGGAGACCCAGTACTTC.

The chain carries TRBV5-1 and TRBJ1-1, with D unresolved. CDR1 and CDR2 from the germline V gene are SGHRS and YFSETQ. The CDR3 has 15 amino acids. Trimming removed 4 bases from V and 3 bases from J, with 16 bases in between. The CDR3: CASSPVRAVDTEAFF. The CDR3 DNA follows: TGCGCCAGCAGCCCCGTACGGGCCGTGGACACTGAAGCTTTCTTT. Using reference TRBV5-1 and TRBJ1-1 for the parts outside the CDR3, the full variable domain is KAGVTQTPRYLIKTRGQQVTLSCSPISGHRSVSWYQQTPGQGLQFLFEYFSETQRNKGNFPGRFSGRQFSNSRSEMNVSTLELGDSALYLCASSPVRAVDTEAFFGQGTRLTVV.

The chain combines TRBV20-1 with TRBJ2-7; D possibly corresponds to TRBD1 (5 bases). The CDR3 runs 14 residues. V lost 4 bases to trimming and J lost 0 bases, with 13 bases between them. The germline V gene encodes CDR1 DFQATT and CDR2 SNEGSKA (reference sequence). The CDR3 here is CSAKGFESSYEQYF. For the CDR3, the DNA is TGCAGTGCTAAGGGGTTTGAGAGCTCCTACGAGCAGTACTTC.